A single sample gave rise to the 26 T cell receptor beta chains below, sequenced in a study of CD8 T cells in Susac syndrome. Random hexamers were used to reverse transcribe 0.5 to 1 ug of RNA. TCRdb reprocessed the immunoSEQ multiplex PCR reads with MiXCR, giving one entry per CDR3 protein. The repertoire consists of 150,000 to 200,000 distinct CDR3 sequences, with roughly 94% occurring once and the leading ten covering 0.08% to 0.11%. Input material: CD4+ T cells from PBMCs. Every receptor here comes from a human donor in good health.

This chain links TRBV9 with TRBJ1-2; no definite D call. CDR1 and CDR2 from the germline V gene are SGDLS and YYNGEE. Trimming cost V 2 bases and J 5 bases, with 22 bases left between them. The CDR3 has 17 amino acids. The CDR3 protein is CASSVRRDNSPDYGYTF. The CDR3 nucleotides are TGTGCCAGCAGCGTGAGGAGAGACAACTCCCCCGATTATGGCTACACCTTC.

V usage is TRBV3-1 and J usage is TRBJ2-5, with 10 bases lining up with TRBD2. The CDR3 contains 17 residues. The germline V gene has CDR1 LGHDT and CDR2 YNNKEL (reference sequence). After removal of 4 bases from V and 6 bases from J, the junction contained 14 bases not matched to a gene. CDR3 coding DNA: TGTGCCAGCAGCCCGCCTTCGGAGCGGGAGGGCATAAAGACCCAGTACTTC. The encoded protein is CASSPPSEREGIKTQYF.

The CDR3 bases are TGCAGCGGTGGCCGGGGGTACGAGCAGTACTTC. This encodes CSGGRGYEQYF. The chain recombines TRBV20-1 with TRBJ2-7, with a possible D match to TRBD2 (6 bases). Germline values: CDR1 DFQATT, CDR2 SNEGSKA (reference sequence). CDR3 length equals 11 residues.

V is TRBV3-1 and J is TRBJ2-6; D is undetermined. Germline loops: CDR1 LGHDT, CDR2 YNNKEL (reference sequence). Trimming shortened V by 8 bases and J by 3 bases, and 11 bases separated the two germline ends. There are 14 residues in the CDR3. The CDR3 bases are TGTGCCAGCGGTCGGTCAAGTGGGGCCAACGTCCTGACTTTC. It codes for CASGRSSGANVLTF.

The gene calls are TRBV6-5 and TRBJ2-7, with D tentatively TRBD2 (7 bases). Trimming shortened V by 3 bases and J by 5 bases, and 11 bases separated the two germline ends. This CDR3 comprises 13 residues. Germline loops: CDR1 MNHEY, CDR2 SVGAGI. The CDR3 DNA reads TGTGCCAGCAGTTATGCGGGGGCCCACGAGCAGTACTTC. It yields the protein CASSYAGAHEQYF.

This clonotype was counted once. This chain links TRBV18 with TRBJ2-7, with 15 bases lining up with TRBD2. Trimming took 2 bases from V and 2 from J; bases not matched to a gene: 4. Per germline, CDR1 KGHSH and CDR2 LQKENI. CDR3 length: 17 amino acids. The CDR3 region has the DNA TGTGCCAGCTCACCAGGACTAGCGGGAGGGCCCCCCTACGAGCAGTACTTC. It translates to CASSPGLAGGPPYEQYF.

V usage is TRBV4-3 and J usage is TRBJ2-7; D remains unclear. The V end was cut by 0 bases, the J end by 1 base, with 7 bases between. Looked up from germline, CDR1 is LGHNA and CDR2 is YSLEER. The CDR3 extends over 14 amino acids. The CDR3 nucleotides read TGCGCCAGCAGCCAAGACTCCGGGTCCTACGAGCAGTACTTC. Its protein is CASSQDSGSYEQYF.

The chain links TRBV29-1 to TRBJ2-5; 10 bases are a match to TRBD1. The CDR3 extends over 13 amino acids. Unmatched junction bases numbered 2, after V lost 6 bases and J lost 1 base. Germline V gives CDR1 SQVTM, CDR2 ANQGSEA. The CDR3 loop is CSVGTGAQETQYF. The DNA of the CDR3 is TGCAGCGTCGGGACAGGGGCCCAAGAGACCCAGTACTTC.

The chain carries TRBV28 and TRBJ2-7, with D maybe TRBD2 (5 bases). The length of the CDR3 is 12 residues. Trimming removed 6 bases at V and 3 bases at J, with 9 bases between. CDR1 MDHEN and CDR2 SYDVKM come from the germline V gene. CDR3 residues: CASSSGVYEQYF. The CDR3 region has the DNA TGTGCCAGCAGCTCCGGGGTCTACGAGCAGTACTTC.

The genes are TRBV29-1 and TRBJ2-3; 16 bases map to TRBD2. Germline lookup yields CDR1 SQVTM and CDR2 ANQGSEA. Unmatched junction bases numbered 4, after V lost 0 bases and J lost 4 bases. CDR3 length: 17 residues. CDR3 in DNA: TGCAGCGTTGAAGATGTGGGACTAGCGGGAGGGCCAGATACGCAGTATTTT. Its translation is CSVEDVGLAGGPDTQYF.

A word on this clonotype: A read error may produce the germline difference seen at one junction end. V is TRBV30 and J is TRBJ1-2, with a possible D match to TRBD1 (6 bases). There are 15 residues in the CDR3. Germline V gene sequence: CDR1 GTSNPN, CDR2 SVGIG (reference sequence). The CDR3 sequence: CAWSVRGRGNDGYTF. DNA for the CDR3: TGTGCCTGGAGTGTACGAGGCAGGGGTAACGATGGCTACACCTTC. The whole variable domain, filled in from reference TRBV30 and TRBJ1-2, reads SQTIHQWPATLVQPVGSPLSLECTVEGTSNPNLYWYRQAAGRGLQLLFYSVGIGQISSEVPQNLSASRPQDRQFILSSKKLLLSDSGFYLCAWSVRGRGNDGYTFGSGTRLTVV.

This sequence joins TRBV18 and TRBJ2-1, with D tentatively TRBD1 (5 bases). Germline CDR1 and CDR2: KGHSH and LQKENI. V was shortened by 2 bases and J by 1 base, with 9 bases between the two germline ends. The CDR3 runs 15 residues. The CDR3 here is CASSPETGSYNEQFF. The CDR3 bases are TGTGCCAGCTCACCAGAAACAGGATCCTACAATGAGCAGTTCTTC.

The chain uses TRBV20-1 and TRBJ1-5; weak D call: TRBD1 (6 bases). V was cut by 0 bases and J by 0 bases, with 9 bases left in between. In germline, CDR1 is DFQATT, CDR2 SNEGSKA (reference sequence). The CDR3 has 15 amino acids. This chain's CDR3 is CSAREWGASNQPQHF. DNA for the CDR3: TGCAGTGCTAGAGAGTGGGGGGCTAGCAATCAGCCCCAGCATTTT.

The CDR3 loop reads CASRPDPSSYEQYF. The DNA of the CDR3 is TGTGCCAGCAGACCGGACCCCAGCTCCTACGAGCAGTACTTC. The chain joins TRBV7-2 to TRBJ2-7; the D is unclear. This CDR3 comprises 14 residues. Trimming removed 6 bases at V and 0 bases at J, with 12 bases between. Germline values: CDR1 SGHTA, CDR2 FQGNSA.

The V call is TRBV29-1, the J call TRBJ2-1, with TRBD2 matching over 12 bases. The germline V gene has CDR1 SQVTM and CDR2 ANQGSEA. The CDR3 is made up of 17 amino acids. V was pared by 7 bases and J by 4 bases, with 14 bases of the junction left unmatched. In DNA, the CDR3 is TGCAGCGCCGGTCTAGCGGGAGGGCCTTTTGGATACAATGAGCAGTTCTTC. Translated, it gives CSAGLAGGPFGYNEQFF.

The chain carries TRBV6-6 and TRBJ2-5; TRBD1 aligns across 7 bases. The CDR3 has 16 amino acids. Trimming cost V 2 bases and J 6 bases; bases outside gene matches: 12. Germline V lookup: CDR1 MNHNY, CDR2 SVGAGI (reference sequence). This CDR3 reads CASSYRTGLFLQTQYF. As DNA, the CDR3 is TGTGCCAGCAGTTACCGGACAGGCCTTTTTCTTCAGACCCAGTACTTC.

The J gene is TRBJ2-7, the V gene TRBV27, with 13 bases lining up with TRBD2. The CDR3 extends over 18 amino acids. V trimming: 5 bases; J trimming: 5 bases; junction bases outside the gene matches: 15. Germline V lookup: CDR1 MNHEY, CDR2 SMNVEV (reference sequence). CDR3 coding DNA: TGTGCCAGCAGTCCCCCCTGGACTAGCGGGAGAGTGAGGAACGAGCAGTACTTC. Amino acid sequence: CASSPPWTSGRVRNEQYF.

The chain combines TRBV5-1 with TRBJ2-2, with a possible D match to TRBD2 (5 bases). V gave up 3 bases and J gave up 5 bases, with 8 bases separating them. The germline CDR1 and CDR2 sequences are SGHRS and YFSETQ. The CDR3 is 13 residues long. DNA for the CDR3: TGCGCCAGCAGCTCGGGGATGACCGGGGAGCTGTTTTTT. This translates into CASSSGMTGELFF. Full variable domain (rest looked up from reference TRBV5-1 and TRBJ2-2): KAGVTQTPRYLIKTRGQQVTLSCSPISGHRSVSWYQQTPGQGLQFLFEYFSETQRNKGNFPGRFSGRQFSNSRSEMNVSTLELGDSALYLCASSSGMTGELFFGEGSRLTVL.

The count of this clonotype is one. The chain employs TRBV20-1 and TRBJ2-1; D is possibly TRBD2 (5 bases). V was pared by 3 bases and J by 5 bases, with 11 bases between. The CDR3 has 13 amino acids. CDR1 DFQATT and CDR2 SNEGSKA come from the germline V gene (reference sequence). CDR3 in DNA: TGCAGTGCTAGTAAAGCAGCGGACAATGAGCAGTTCTTC. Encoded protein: CSASKAADNEQFF.

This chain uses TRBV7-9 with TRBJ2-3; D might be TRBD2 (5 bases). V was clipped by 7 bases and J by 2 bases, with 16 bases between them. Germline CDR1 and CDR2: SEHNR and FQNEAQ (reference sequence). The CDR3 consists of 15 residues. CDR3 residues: CASTLLALDTDTQYF. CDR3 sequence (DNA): TGTGCCAGCACCCTGTTAGCGTTAGACACAGATACGCAGTATTTT. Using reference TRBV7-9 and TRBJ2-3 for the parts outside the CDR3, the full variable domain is DTGVSQNPRHKITKRGQNVTFRCDPISEHNRLYWYRQTLGQGPEFLTYFQNEAQLEKSRLLSDRFSAERPKGSFSTLEIQRTEQGDSAMYLCASTLLALDTDTQYFGPGTRLTVL.

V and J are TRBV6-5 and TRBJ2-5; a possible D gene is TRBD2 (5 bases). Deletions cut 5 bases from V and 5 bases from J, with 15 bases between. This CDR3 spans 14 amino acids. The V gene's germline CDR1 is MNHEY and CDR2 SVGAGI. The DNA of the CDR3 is TGTGCCAGCAGTGAACTAGGAGAAGAGGAGACCCAGTACTTC. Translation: CASSELGEEETQYF.

CDR3 residues: CASRPGQGTYEQYF. The CDR3 nucleotides are TGTGCCAGCAGACCGGGACAGGGGACCTACGAGCAGTACTTC. This chain connects TRBV3-1 to TRBJ2-7; 10 bases line up with TRBD1. Germline CDR1 LGHDT, CDR2 YNNKEL (reference sequence). There are 14 residues in the CDR3. Trimming at V came to 6 bases and at J to 2 bases, leaving 4 bases not matched to a gene.

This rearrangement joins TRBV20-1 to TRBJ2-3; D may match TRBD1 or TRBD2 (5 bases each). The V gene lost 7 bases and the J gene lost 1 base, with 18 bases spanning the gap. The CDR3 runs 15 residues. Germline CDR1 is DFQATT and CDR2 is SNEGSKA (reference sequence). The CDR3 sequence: CSDSGWTSGTDTQYF. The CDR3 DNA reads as TGCAGTGATTCGGGGTGGACATCCGGCACAGATACGCAGTATTTT.

For the CDR3, the DNA is TGTGCCTGCCGACAGGAAAGCTACACCTTC. It translates to CACRQESYTF. This rearrangement joins TRBV30 to TRBJ1-2; a possible D gene is TRBD1 (6 bases). CDR3 length: 10 residues. Looked up from germline, CDR1 is GTSNPN and CDR2 is SVGIG (reference sequence). V dropped 6 bases and J dropped 9 bases, with 11 bases sitting between them.

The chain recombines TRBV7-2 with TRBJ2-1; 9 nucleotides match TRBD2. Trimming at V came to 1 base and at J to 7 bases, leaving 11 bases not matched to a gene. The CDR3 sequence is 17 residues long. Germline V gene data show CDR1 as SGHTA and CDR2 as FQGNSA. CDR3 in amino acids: CASSLGSGRSGRNEQFF. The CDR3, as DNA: TGTGCCAGCAGCTTAGGTAGCGGGAGATCGGGGAGGAATGAGCAGTTCTTC.

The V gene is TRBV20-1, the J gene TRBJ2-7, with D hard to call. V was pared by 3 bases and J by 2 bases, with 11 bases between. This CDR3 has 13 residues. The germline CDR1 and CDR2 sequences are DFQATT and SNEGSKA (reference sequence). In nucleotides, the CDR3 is TGCAGTGCTAGCGGTGGGCCTCCCTACGAGCAGTACTTC. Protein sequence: CSASGGPPYEQYF.